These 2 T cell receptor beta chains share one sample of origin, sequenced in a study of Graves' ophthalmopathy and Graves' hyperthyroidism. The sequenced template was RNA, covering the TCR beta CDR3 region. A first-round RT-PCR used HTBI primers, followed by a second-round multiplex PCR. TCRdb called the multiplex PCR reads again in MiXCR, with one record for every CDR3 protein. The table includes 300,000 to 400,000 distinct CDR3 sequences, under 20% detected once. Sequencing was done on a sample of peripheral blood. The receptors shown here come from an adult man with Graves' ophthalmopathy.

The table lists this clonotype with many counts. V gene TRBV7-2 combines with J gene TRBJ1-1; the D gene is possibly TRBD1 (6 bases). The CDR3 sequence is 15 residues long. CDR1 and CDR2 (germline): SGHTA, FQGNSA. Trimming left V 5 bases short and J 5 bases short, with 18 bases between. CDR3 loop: CASSEQGPGLTEAFF. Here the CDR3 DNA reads TGTGCCAGCAGCGAACAGGGACCGGGGTTGACTGAAGCTTTCTTT.

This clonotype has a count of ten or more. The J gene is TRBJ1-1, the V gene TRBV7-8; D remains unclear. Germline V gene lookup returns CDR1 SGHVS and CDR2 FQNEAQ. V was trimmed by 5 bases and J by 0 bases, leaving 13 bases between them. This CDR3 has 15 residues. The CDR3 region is CASSPPGVMNTEAFF. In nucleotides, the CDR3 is TGTGCCAGCAGCCCTCCCGGGGTCATGAACACTGAAGCTTTCTTT.